A selection of T cell receptor beta chains follows, all from one sample in a study of shared T cell receptors in the human thymus. This table comes from immunoSEQ multiplex PCR, and its TCRdb copy is limited to in-frame clones, with some not included. Here the sample spans about 660,000 clones, around 87% being singletons. This same sample was also part of a study on human thymus T cells.

Sequenced material: thymocytes. Source of these receptors: a boy under three years old with a congenital heart defect. The CDR3 runs from the conserved cysteine through the conserved F or W. The D gene is left open where the match is weak. Expanded clones get a size class; other rows say once, few or many, or leave the size out.

abundance	v_gene	d_gene	j_gene	CDR3nt	CDR3aa
-	TRBV18	TRBD1	TRBJ2-7	TGTGCCAGCTCATACCGGGACAGGGCCTACGAGCAGTACTTC	CASSYRDRAYEQYF
-	TRBV9	-	TRBJ2-5	TGTGCCAGCAGCGTCAAACCAGGGGGGTGGGAGACCCAGTACTTC	CASSVKPGGWETQYF
-	TRBV18	-	TRBJ2-7	TGTGCCAGCTCACCACCGTCGGCCTACGAGCAGTACTTC	CASSPPSAYEQYF
-	TRBV5-1	TRBD2	TRBJ2-7	TGCGCCAGCAGCGGAACCGGGACTAGCGGGGGCGAGCAGTACTTC	CASSGTGTSGGEQYF
few	TRBV4-3	-	TRBJ2-7	TGCGCCAGCAGCCAGATGCTGGGGGACTCCCCCTCCTACGAGCAGTACTTC	CASSQMLGDSPSYEQYF
-	TRBV4-3	TRBD2	TRBJ2-5	TGCGCCAGCAGCCAAACTAGCGTCCAAGAGACCCAGTACTTC	CASSQTSVQETQYF
-	TRBV6-5	TRBD1	TRBJ1-6	TGTGCCAGCAGCCACAGGGGTTTTAATTCCCCCCTCCACTTT	CASSHRGFNSPLHF
-	TRBV4-1	-	TRBJ2-3	TGCGCCAGCAGCCAAGACCTAAGTGCAGATACGCAGTATTTT	CASSQDLSADTQYF
-	TRBV19	-	TRBJ1-2	TGTGCCAGCCAAGGGGGGGGCGACTATGGCTACACCTTC	CASQGGGDYGYTF
-	TRBV28	TRBD2	TRBJ2-7	TGTGCCAGCAGTCCGGGACTAGCGGGAGGGAACCTGCCCCAGTACTTC	CASSPGLAGGNLPQYF
-	TRBV4-1	-	TRBJ1-1	TGCGCCAGCAGCCAGAACAATGAAGCTTTCTTT	CASSQNNEAFF
-	TRBV5-1	TRBD1	TRBJ2-7	TGCGCCAGCAGCTTGGAGGGGGCGCAAAAGTACGAGCAGTACTTC	CASSLEGAQKYEQYF
-	TRBV10-3	-	TRBJ2-3	TGTGCCATCAGTGCAACAGGCACAGATACGCAGTATTTT	CAISATGTDTQYF
-	TRBV7-8	TRBD2	TRBJ2-3	TGTGCCAGCAGCTTAACAGCGGGGGCTACAGATACGCAGTATTTT	CASSLTAGATDTQYF
-	TRBV6-5	-	TRBJ2-7	TGTGCCAGTGCGACGGGCTCCTACGAGCAGTACTTC	CASATGSYEQYF
-	TRBV10-2	TRBD2	TRBJ2-7	TGCGCCAGCAGTGCCGGGAGGGCCTACGAGCAGTACTTC	CASSAGRAYEQYF
-	TRBV6-1	TRBD1	TRBJ2-1	TGTGCCAGCAGTGGGCCGGGACAGGGGAACAATGAGCAGTTCTTC	CASSGPGQGNNEQFF
-	TRBV5-6	-	TRBJ1-2	TGTGCCAGCAGCCGCGATCGACTGGTTGGCTACACCTTC	CASSRDRLVGYTF
-	TRBV6-7	TRBD1	TRBJ1-6	TGTGCCAGCAGTCCGGGACAGTGGAATTCACCCCTCCACTTT	CASSPGQWNSPLHF
-	TRBV5-6	-	TRBJ2-7	TGTGCCAGCAGCTTCCGAACAGGGTTGAACGAGCAGTACTTC	CASSFRTGLNEQYF
once	TRBV6-4	TRBD2	TRBJ2-2	TGTGCCAGCAGCCACACCGCGGGGGGTGGCGGGGAGCTGTTTTTT	CASSHTAGGGGELFF
-	TRBV13	-	TRBJ1-6	TGTGCCAGCAGTTCGCACAGGGAAAGTAATTCACCCCTCCACTTT	CASSSHRESNSPLHF
-	TRBV19	TRBD1	TRBJ1-3	TGTGCCAGTAGTGGAGCGACAGGGGGCAGTGGAAACACCATATATTTT	CASSGATGGSGNTIYF
-	TRBV28	-	TRBJ2-1	TGTGCCAGCAGTCCCCGACGGGCGGGACCCAATTCCTACAATGAGCAGTTCTTC	CASSPRRAGPNSYNEQFF
-	TRBV18	-	TRBJ2-1	TGTGCCAGCTCACTAGGACCAAAACCCGACCCGGGGGAAGACAATGAGCAGTTCTTC	CASSLGPKPDPGEDNEQFF
-	TRBV11-1	-	TRBJ2-5	TGTGCCAGCAGCTTAGTGGGACTTGGAACCGAAGAGACCCAGTACTTC	CASSLVGLGTEETQYF
few	TRBV28	-	TRBJ1-3	TGTGCCAGCAGGAGAAGCTCTGGAAACACCATATATTTT	CASRRSSGNTIYF
-	TRBV28	TRBD2	TRBJ2-5	TGTGCCAGCAGTTTAACGGGAGGGGGTCAAGAGACCCAGTACTTC	CASSLTGGGQETQYF
-	TRBV15	TRBD1	TRBJ1-4	TGTGCCACCAGTACCCGGGACAGGGGCCCAATGGGGCTTAAAAAACTGTTTTTT	CATSTRDRGPMGLKKLFF
once	TRBV7-2	-	TRBJ1-1	TGTGCCAGCAGCCTAGGGGGGCTTCGGACTGAAGCTTTCTTT	CASSLGGLRTEAFF
once	TRBV10-3	TRBD2	TRBJ2-7	TGTGCCATCAGAGCGGGAGGCCAAGACGACAAGCAGTACTTC	CAIRAGGQDDKQYF
-	TRBV14	-	TRBJ1-1	TGTGCCAGCAGCCACAAAACCTCTGACAGGAACACTGAAGCTTTCTTT	CASSHKTSDRNTEAFF
few	TRBV4-1	-	TRBJ2-7	TGCGCCAGCAGCCAAGTTGACAGGTCTTACGAGCAGTACTTC	CASSQVDRSYEQYF
-	TRBV13	-	TRBJ2-7	TGTGCCAGCAGCTTATCCTCTGTCTACGAGCAGTACTTC	CASSLSSVYEQYF
-	TRBV7-8	-	TRBJ1-4	TGTGCCAGCAGCTACAGGTTTACAGATGAAAAACTGTTTTTT	CASSYRFTDEKLFF
-	TRBV2	TRBD1	TRBJ1-1	TGTGCCAGCAGTGAATTTAGGACAGGAAGGACTGAAGCTTTCTTT	CASSEFRTGRTEAFF
-	TRBV28	TRBD1	TRBJ1-5	TGTGCCAGCAGTGGTTCCGGGACAGGGGGAGGGGGGGGCAATCAGCCCCAGCATTTT	CASSGSGTGGGGGNQPQHF
-	TRBV29-1	TRBD1	TRBJ2-3	TGCAGCGTTGAATCCCGGGTATGGGGACAGGGGACAGATACGCAGTATTTT	CSVESRVWGQGTDTQYF
-	TRBV5-1	TRBD2	TRBJ2-3	TGCGCCAGCAGCTGGGGACTAGCGGGGGCTTCCACAGATACGCAGTATTTT	CASSWGLAGASTDTQYF
-	TRBV4-2	TRBD2	TRBJ2-7	TGTGCCAGCAGCCAAGAGGCCAGGGAGGGGCTTTACTACGAGCAGTACTTC	CASSQEAREGLYYEQYF
-	TRBV5-6	-	TRBJ1-3	TGTGCCAGCAGCTTGGGAAACAGGGAAAACACCATATATTTT	CASSLGNRENTIYF
once	TRBV7-2	-	TRBJ1-2	TGTGCCAGCAGCCCATCGCAAAATAAGTGGGGACTCCCTAACTATGGCTACACCTTC	CASSPSQNKWGLPNYGYTF